Below are 11 T cell receptor beta chains sequenced from a single sample in a study of regulatory T cells in long-lasting Graves disease. Building of the TCR beta libraries involved iRepertoire HTBI primers and Arm-PCR of CDR3 regions. TCRdb itself ran the multiplex PCR reads through MiXCR, one entry per CDR3 protein. The sample lists some 450,000 distinct CDR3 sequences; 23% were seen once. Time point reported: persistent/refractory GD, antithyroid drugs over 5 years with positive TRAb. From RNA extracted from PBMCs, the TCR library was made. The sequenced sample was peripheral blood mononuclear cells (PBMCs), obtained when the disease was refractory, from a patient treated with antithyroid drugs. These receptors were taken from a female donor with Graves disease.

This clonotype showed up just a few times. The chain employs TRBV20-1 and TRBJ2-7; 7 bases match TRBD2. With 3 bases clipped from V and 2 bases from J, the junction kept 7 bases outside the gene matches. The CDR3 runs to 14 residues. Per germline, CDR1 DFQATT and CDR2 SNEGSKA (reference sequence). The CDR3 DNA follows: TGCAGTGCTAGTATAGCGGGCTCAACCTACGAGCAGTACTTC. Protein product: CSASIAGSTYEQYF.

As concerns this clonotype: With a much larger clone just one base away, this may be a read error. Given the absence of the conserved phenylalanine or tryptophan at the CDR3 end, a read error is likely. J is TRBJ2-1 and V is TRBV11-3; 9 bases fit TRBD2. CDR1 SGHNT and CDR2 YENEEA come from the germline V gene. The CDR3 runs to 16 residues. V was clipped by 1 base and J by 6 bases; unmatched bases: 7. The CDR3 DNA sequence: TGTGCCAGCAGCTTAGGTATCCTAGCGGGGATCAATGAGCAGTTCTCC. This gives the protein CASSLGILAGINEQFS.

This clonotype was observed at least ten times. The genes are TRBV28 and TRBJ1-1; D possibly corresponds to TRBD1 (5 bases). The CDR3 sequence is 12 residues long. Germline-derived CDR1 and CDR2 are MDHEN and SYDVKM. V was trimmed by 9 bases and J by 4 bases, leaving 12 bases between them. The CDR3 spells CASKEGLTEAFF. In nucleotides, the CDR3 is TGTGCCAGTAAGGAGGGGCTCACTGAAGCTTTCTTT. Combining the CDR3 with reference TRBV28 and TRBJ1-1 gives the whole variable domain DVKVTQSSRYLVKRTGEKVFLECVQDMDHENMFWYRQDPGLGLRLIYFSYDVKMKEKGDIPEGYSVSREKKERFSLILESASTNQTSMYLCASKEGLTEAFFGQGTRLTVV.

As concerns this clonotype: This likely comes from a read error, as the CDR3 has no conserved phenylalanine or tryptophan at its end. The rearrangement uses TRBV3-1 and TRBJ2-2; D is perhaps TRBD2 (6 bases). The CDR3 spans 18 residues. In germline, CDR1 is LGHDT, CDR2 YNNKEL (reference sequence). The CDR3 DNA follows: TGTGCCAGCAGCCGGTATTTAGGACTCGGCGCGAACACCGGGGGGCTGTTTCTT. This translates into CASSRYLGLGANTGGLFL.

This clonotype has a single count. With a far larger clone one base away, a read error is the likely cause. This sequence joins TRBV7-2 and TRBJ2-5; 8 bases align to TRBD1. CDR1 and CDR2 from the germline V gene are SGHTA and FQGNSA. This CDR3 region has 13 residues. The ends lost 3 bases at V and 4 bases at J; junction bases unmatched: 1. CDR3: CASSFGQGETQYF. CDR3 nucleotide sequence: TGTGCCAGCAGCTTTGGACAGGGAGAGACCCAGTACTTC.

This clonotype was detected a few times. The chain has TRBV7-8 and TRBJ2-4, with D possibly TRBD1 on 5 matching bases. The germline V and J ends were trimmed by 1 base and 7 bases, with 14 bases remaining between them. The CDR3 consists of 15 residues. Germline CDR1 SGHVS, CDR2 FQNEAQ. In DNA form, the CDR3 reads TGTGCCAGCAGCTTAGATTTGGGGCTGAAGAACATTCAGTACTTC. Encoded protein: CASSLDLGLKNIQYF. The full variable domain, its missing parts supplied by reference TRBV7-8 and TRBJ2-4, is GAGVSQSPRYKVAKRGQDVALRCDPISGHVSLFWYQQALGQGPEFLTYFQNEAQLDKSGLPSDRFFAERPEGSVSTLKIQRTQQEDSAVYLCASSLDLGLKNIQYFGAGTRLSVL.

About this clonotype itself: A much larger clone lies one base from this, so it may be a read error. The V gene is TRBV7-9, the J gene TRBJ2-2; D is perhaps TRBD1 (5 bases). The CDR3 sequence is 13 residues long. CDR1 and CDR2 from the germline V gene are SEHNR and FQNEAQ (reference sequence). The germline V and J ends were trimmed by 7 bases and 1 base, with 7 bases remaining between them. CDR3 residues: CASTTGNTGELFF. CDR3 in DNA: TGTGCCAGCACCACAGGGAACACCGGGGAGCTGTTTTTT.

The rearrangement uses TRBV20-1 and TRBJ2-5; 13 nucleotides agree with TRBD2. Germline lookup yields CDR1 DFQATT and CDR2 SNEGSKA (reference sequence). Losses at the gene ends were 2 bases for V and 4 bases for J; bases not matched to a gene: 13. The CDR3 runs 18 residues. CDR3 DNA sequence: TGCAGTGCTAGAAAGGGACTAGCGGGACCCCGACCCCTAGAGACCCAGTACTTC. Its translation: CSARKGLAGPRPLETQYF.

This clonotype was picked up a small number of times. V and J are TRBV20-1 and TRBJ2-5, with TRBD2 matching over 8 bases. This CDR3 is 13 amino acids long. Unmatched junction bases numbered 11, after V lost 7 bases and J lost 7 bases. Germline CDR1 DFQATT, CDR2 SNEGSKA (reference sequence). In DNA, the CDR3 is TGCAGTGGAGAGGTAGCGGGGCTGGCGACCCAGTACTTC. It is translated as CSGEVAGLATQYF.

The rearrangement links TRBV7-6 to TRBJ1-1; weak D call: TRBD1 (5 bases). The CDR3 contains 13 residues. From germline, CDR1 is SGHVS and CDR2 FNYEAQ. Trimming removed 6 bases at V and 4 bases at J, with 12 bases between. CDR3 coding DNA: TGTGCCAGCAGTAGAGCTCAGGGCACTGAAGCTTTCTTT. Protein: CASSRAQGTEAFF.

The sample holds a few counts of this clonotype. The chain is built from TRBV20-1 and TRBJ2-7; D is perhaps TRBD2 (7 bases). Germline V gene data show CDR1 as DFQATT and CDR2 as SNEGSKA (reference sequence). The CDR3 has 13 residues. The CDR3 DNA sequence: TGCAGCCCGAAGGGGGAGGGGACCTACGAGCAGTACTTC. It yields the protein CSPKGEGTYEQYF.